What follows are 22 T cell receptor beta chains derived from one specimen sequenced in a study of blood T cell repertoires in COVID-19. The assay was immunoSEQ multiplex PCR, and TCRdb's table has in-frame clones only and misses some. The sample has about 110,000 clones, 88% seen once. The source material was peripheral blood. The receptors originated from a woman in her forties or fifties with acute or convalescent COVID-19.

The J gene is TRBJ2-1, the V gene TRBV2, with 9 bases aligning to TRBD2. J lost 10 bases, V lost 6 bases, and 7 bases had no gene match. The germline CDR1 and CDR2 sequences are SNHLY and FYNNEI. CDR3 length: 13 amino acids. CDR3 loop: CASRPQLAGEQFF. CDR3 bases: TGTGCCAGCAGACCACAACTAGCGGGCGAGCAGTTCTTC.

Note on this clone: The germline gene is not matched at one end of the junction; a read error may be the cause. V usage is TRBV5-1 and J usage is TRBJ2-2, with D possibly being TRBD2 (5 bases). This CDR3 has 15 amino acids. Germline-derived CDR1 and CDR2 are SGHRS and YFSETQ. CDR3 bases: TGCGCCAGCAGCTTGGGGCTAGAGGGCACCAGGGAGCTGTTTTTT. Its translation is CASSLGLEGTRELFF.

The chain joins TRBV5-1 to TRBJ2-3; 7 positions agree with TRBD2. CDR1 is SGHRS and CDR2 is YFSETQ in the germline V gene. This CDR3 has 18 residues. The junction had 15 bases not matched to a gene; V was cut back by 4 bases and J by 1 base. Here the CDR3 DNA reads TGCGCCAGCAGCCGCGGGGGACTTCCGCCCACGGGCACAGATACGCAGTATTTT. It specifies CASSRGGLPPTGTDTQYF.

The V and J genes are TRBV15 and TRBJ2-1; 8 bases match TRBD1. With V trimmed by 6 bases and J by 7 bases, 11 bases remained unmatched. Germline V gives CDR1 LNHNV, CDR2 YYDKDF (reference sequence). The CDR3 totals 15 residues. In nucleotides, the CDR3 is TGTGCCACCAGGTGGGGCAGGGGGCGTGAGAATGAGCAGTTCTTC. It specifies CATRWGRGRENEQFF.

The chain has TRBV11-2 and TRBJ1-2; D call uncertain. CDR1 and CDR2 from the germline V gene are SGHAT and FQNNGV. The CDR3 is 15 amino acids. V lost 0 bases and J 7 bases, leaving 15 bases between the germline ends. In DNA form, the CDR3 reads TGTGCCAGCAGCTTAGATATCCGGGAATTTGGTGGCTACACCTTC. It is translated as CASSLDIREFGGYTF.

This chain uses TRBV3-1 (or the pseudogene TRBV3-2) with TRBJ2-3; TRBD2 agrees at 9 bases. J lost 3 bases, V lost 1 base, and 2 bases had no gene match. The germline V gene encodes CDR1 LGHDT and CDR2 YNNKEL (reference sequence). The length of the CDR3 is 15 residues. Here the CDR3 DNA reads TGTGCCAGCAGCCAAGGCGGGAGGGCGACAGATACGCAGTATTTT. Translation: CASSQGGRATDTQYF.

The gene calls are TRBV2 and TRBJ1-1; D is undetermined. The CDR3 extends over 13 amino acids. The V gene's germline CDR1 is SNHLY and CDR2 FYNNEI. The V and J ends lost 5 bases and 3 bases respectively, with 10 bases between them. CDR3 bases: TGTGCCAGCAGTTGGTCAGTGGACACTGAAGCTTTCTTT. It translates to CASSWSVDTEAFF.

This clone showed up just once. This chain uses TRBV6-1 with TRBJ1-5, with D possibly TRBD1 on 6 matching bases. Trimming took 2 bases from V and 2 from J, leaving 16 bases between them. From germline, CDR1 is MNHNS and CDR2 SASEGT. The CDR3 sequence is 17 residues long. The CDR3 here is CASSEPLGGRGNQPQHF. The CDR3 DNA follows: TGTGCCAGCAGTGAACCTTTGGGGGGGCGAGGCAATCAGCCCCAGCATTTT.

CDR3 protein: CASKTSGTSDTQYF. CDR3 nucleotides: TGCGCCAGCAAGACTAGCGGGACATCAGATACGCAGTATTTT. The chain combines TRBV5-1 with TRBJ2-3, with 11 bases that match TRBD2. The CDR3 consists of 14 residues. Germline V gene lookup returns CDR1 SGHRS and CDR2 YFSETQ. Trimming removed 6 bases from V and 4 bases from J; junction bases left unmatched: 4.

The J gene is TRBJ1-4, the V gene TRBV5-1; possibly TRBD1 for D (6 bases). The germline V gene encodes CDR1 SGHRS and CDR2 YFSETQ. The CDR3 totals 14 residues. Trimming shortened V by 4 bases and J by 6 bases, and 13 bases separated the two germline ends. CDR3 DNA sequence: TGCGCCAGCAGCCTTGGGGGCGTCGATGAAAAACTGTTTTTT. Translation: CASSLGGVDEKLFF.

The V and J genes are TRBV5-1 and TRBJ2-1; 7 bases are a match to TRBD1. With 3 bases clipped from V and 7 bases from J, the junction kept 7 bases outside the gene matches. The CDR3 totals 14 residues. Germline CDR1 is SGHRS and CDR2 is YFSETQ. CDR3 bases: TGCGCCAGCAGCTCCTCAGGGGGAAGGAATGAGCAGTTCTTC. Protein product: CASSSSGGRNEQFF. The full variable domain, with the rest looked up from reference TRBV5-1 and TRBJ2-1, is KAGVTQTPRYLIKTRGQQVTLSCSPISGHRSVSWYQQTPGQGLQFLFEYFSETQRNKGNFPGRFSGRQFSNSRSEMNVSTLELGDSALYLCASSSSGGRNEQFFGPGTRLTVL.

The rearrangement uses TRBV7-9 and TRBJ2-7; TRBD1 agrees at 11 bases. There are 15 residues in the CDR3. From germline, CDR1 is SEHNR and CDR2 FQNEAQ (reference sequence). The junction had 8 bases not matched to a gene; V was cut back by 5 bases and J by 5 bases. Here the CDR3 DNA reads TGTGCCAGCAGCCCAGGGACAGGGGGATTCAACGAGCAGTACTTC. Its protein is CASSPGTGGFNEQYF.

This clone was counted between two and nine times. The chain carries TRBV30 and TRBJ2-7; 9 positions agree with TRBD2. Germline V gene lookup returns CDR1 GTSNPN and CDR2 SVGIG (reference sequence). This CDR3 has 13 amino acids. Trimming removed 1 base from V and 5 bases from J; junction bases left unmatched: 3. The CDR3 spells CAWSASGKNEQYF. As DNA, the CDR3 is TGTGCCTGGAGTGCTAGCGGGAAGAACGAGCAGTACTTC.

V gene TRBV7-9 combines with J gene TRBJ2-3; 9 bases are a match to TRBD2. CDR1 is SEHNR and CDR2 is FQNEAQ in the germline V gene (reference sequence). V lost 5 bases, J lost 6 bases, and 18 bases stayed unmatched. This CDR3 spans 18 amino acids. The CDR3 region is CASSALVTSGQEADTQYF. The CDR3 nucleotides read TGTGCCAGCAGCGCGTTAGTTACTAGCGGGCAGGAGGCGGATACGCAGTATTTT.

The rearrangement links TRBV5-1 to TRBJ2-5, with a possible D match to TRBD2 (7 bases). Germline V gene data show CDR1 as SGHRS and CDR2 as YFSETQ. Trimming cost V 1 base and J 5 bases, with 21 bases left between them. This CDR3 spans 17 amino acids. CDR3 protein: CASSLLGGAWGGETQYF. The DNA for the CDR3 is TGCGCCAGCAGCTTGCTCGGGGGCGCTTGGGGGGGGGAGACCCAGTACTTC.

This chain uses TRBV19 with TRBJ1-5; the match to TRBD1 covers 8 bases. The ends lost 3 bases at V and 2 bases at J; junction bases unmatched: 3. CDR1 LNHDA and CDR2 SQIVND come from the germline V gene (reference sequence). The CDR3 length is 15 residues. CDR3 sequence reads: CASSISGQGNQPQHF. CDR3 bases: TGTGCCAGTAGTATCTCGGGACAGGGCAATCAGCCCCAGCATTTT.

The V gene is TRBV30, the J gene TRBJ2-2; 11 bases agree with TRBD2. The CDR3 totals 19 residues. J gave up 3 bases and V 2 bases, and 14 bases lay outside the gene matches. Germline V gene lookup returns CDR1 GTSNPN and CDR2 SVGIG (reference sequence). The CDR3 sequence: CAWSMRLGSGRVDTGELFF. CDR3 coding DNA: TGTGCCTGGAGTATGAGATTGGGTAGCGGGAGGGTAGACACCGGGGAGCTGTTTTTT.

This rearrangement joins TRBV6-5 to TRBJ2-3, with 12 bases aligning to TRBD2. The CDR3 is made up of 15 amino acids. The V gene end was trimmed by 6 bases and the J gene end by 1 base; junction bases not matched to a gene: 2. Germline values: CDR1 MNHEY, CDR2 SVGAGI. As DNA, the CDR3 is TGTGCCAGCAGGGCTAGCGGGAGGGGCACAGATACGCAGTATTTT. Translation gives CASRASGRGTDTQYF.

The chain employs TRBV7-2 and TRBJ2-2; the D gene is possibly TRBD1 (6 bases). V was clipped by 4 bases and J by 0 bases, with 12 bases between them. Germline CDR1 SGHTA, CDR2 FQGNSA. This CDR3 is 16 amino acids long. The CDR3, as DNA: TGTGCCAGCAGCTCCCCCGGGACATCGAACACCGGGGAGCTGTTTTTT. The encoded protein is CASSSPGTSNTGELFF.

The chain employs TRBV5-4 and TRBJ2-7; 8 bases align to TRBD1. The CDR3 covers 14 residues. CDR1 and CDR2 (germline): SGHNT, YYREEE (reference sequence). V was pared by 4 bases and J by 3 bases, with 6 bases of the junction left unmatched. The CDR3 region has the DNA TGTGCCAGCAGCCCAGGGACAGGAGGCTACGAGCAGTACTTC. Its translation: CASSPGTGGYEQYF. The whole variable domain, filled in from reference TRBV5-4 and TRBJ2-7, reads ETGVTQSPTHLIKTRGQQVTLRCSSQSGHNTVSWYQQALGQGPQFIFQYYREEENGRGNFPPRFSGLQFPNYSSELNVNALELDDSALYLCASSPGTGGYEQYFGPGTRLTVT.

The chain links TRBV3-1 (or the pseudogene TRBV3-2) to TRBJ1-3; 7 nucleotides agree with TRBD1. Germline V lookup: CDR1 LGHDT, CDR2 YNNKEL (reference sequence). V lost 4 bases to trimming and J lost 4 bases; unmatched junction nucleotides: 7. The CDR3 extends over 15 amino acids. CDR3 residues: CASSLQSGQGNTIYF. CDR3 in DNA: TGTGCCAGCAGCCTTCAATCGGGACAGGGAAACACCATATATTTT.

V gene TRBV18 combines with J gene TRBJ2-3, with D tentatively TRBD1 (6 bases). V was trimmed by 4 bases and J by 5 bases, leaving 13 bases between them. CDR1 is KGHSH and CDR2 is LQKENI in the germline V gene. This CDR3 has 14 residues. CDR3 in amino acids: CASSRTSGEDTQYF. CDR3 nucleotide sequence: TGTGCCAGCTCACGAACCTCAGGGGAAGATACGCAGTATTTT. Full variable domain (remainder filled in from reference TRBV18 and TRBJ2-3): NAGVMQNPRHLVRRRGQEARLRCSPMKGHSHVYWYRQLPEEGLKFMVYLQKENIIDESGMPKERFSAEFPKEGPSILRIQQVVRGDSAAYFCASSRTSGEDTQYFGPGTRLTVL.